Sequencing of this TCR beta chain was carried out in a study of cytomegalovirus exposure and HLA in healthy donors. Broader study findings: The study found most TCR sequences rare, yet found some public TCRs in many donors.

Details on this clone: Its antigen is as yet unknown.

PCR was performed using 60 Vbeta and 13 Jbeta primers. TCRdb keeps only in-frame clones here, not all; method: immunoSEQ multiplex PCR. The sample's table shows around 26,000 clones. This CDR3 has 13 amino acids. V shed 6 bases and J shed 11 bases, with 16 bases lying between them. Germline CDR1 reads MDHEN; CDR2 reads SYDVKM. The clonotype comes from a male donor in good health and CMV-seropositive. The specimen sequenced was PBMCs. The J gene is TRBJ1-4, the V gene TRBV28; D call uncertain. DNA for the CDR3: TGTGCCAGCAGCACGTCCCACGAGGAGAAACTGTTTTTT. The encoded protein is CASSTSHEEKLFF.